Listed here are 31 T cell receptor beta chains from one sample, sequenced in a study of blood T cell repertoires in COVID-19. Libraries were prepared by immunoSEQ multiplex PCR; TCRdb keeps only in-frame clonotypes and omits some of them. The table lists 310,000 or so clones, about 89% of them singletons. Sequencing used PBMCs or T cells enriched from blood (not recorded which). The source of these receptors is a middle-aged woman who had recovered from COVID-19.

The J gene is TRBJ1-1, the V gene TRBV4-1, with a weak D call TRBD1 (6 bases). Germline-derived CDR1 and CDR2 are MGHRA and YSYEKL. This CDR3 comprises 14 residues. The V and J ends lost 4 bases and 1 base respectively, with 10 bases between them. DNA for the CDR3: TGCGCCAGCAGCCCAGGACAGACGAACACTGAAGCTTTCTTT. Amino acid sequence: CASSPGQTNTEAFF.

This clone was seen only once. This chain uses TRBV28 with TRBJ2-5; tentative D call: TRBD1 (6 bases). There are 16 residues in the CDR3. The germline CDR1 and CDR2 sequences are MDHEN and SYDVKM. V lost 4 bases to trimming and J lost 1 base, with 16 bases between them. Written as DNA, the CDR3 is TGTGCCAGCAGTTCCGGGGACAACCACGGCCAAGAGACCCAGTACTTC. As protein: CASSSGDNHGQETQYF.

V and J are TRBV11-2 and TRBJ1-6; D possibly corresponds to TRBD1 (5 bases). The length of the CDR3 is 14 residues. The ends were cut back, 0 bases at V and 16 bases at J, with 16 bases in the middle. The germline V gene has CDR1 SGHAT and CDR2 FQNNGV. CDR3 residues: CASSLDPYAGQLHF. The CDR3 region has the DNA TGTGCCAGCAGCTTAGATCCGTATGCGGGGCAACTCCACTTT.

The gene calls are TRBV5-6 and TRBJ2-4, with TRBD2 matching over 8 bases. With 4 bases clipped from V and 6 bases from J, the junction kept 6 bases outside the gene matches. Germline values: CDR1 SGHDT, CDR2 YYEEEE. The CDR3 loop spans 14 amino acids. The CDR3 loop reads CASSPDGTRNIQYF. For the CDR3, the DNA is TGTGCCAGCAGCCCGGACGGGACTAGAAACATTCAGTACTTC.

Only a few counts were recorded for this clone. The chain employs TRBV5-4 and TRBJ2-5, with TRBD2 matching over 10 bases. CDR3 length: 13 amino acids. V gave up 9 bases and J gave up 5 bases; unmatched junction bases: 7. Per the germline V gene, CDR1 is SGHNT and CDR2 is YYREEE (reference sequence). For the CDR3, the DNA is TGTGCCATTAGACTAGCGGGTTCCGAGACCCAGTACTTC. It is translated as CAIRLAGSETQYF.

In this sample, this clone turned up once. The chain combines TRBV5-4 with TRBJ2-2, with 7 bases that match TRBD2. Per the germline V gene, CDR1 is SGHNT and CDR2 is YYREEE (reference sequence). J was trimmed by 6 bases and V by 1 base; bases with no gene match: 9. This CDR3 is 16 amino acids long. The CDR3 sequence is CASSLRGGRRAGELFF. The CDR3 nucleotides are TGTGCCAGCAGCTTGAGGGGAGGGAGGCGAGCCGGGGAGCTGTTTTTT.

V is TRBV28 and J is TRBJ2-1; 8 nucleotides align to TRBD1. Trimming at V came to 2 bases and at J to 3 bases, leaving 3 bases not matched to a gene. Per the germline V gene, CDR1 is MDHEN and CDR2 is SYDVKM. This CDR3 is 15 amino acids long. The CDR3, as DNA: TGTGCCAGCAGTTTACCCGGACAGGGCTACAATGAGCAGTTCTTC. Encoded protein: CASSLPGQGYNEQFF.

The table lists this clone with a few counts. This sequence joins TRBV5-1 and TRBJ1-5; 10 bases line up with TRBD1. The CDR3 runs to 14 residues. The ends lost 5 bases at V and 5 bases at J; junction bases unmatched: 4. Germline CDR1 SGHRS, CDR2 YFSETQ. CDR3 loop: CASSSTGGDQPQHF. In DNA, the CDR3 is TGCGCCAGCAGTTCGACAGGGGGCGATCAGCCCCAGCATTTT.

The chain couples TRBV28 to TRBJ1-1; tentative D call: TRBD1 (5 bases). The CDR3 covers 17 residues. The V end was cut by 1 base, the J end by 3 bases, with 18 bases between. Germline V gives CDR1 MDHEN, CDR2 SYDVKM. The DNA of the CDR3 is TGTGCCAGCAGTTTATCTTTAACAGGTGGAGGGGACACTGAAGCTTTCTTT. Its protein product is CASSLSLTGGGDTEAFF.

The DNA for the CDR3 is TGTGCCAGCAGCCCAGGACAGGGGGCCTTACAAGAGACCCAGTACTTC. This translates into CASSPGQGALQETQYF. The chain joins TRBV11-1 to TRBJ2-5, with 11 bases fitting TRBD1. The germline gives CDR1 SGHAT, CDR2 FQDESV (reference sequence). The CDR3 is made up of 16 amino acids. The V and J ends lost 5 bases and 2 bases, in that order; junction bases with no gene match: 7.

This rearrangement joins TRBV18 to TRBJ2-1; 7 bases line up with TRBD2. V dropped 3 bases and J dropped 3; count of bases not matched to a gene: 2. In germline, CDR1 is KGHSH, CDR2 LQKENI. CDR3 length equals 14 residues. The DNA of the CDR3 is TGTGCCAGCTCACCCGGGACTAACTACAATGAGCAGTTCTTC. Translated: CASSPGTNYNEQFF.

The rearrangement links TRBV28 to TRBJ2-7; 9 nucleotides line up with TRBD1. The J segment lost 2 bases and the V segment lost 3 bases, leaving 5 bases of the junction unmatched. This CDR3 has 15 amino acids. Germline CDR1 MDHEN, CDR2 SYDVKM. CDR3 DNA: TGTGCCAGCAGTTTGAGTGGGACAGGGACCTACGAGCAGTACTTC. Translating it yields CASSLSGTGTYEQYF.

This chain joins TRBV6-6 and TRBJ1-5; perhaps TRBD1 as D (5 bases). The V end lost 4 bases, the J end lost 11 bases, and 15 bases lay between the germline ends. Germline assignment: CDR1 MNHNY and CDR2 SVGAGI (reference sequence). The CDR3 totals 13 residues. DNA of the CDR3: TGTGCCAGCAGTTCCCCGGGGGAAATGGCCCAGCATTTT. It encodes CASSSPGEMAQHF.

The chain uses TRBV9 and TRBJ1-3; D is ambiguous. This CDR3 is built from 15 residues. Germline V gene sequence: CDR1 SGDLS, CDR2 YYNGEE. The ends were cut back, 0 bases at V and 2 bases at J, with 9 bases in the middle. The CDR3 sequence is CASSVEWLAGNTIYF. CDR3 nucleotides: TGTGCCAGCAGCGTAGAGTGGCTGGCTGGAAACACCATATATTTT.

The genes are TRBV3-1 (or the pseudogene TRBV3-2) and TRBJ2-5; 8 bases are shared with TRBD2. CDR3 length equals 16 residues. With V trimmed by 1 base and J by 1 base, 5 bases remained unmatched. Germline-derived CDR1 and CDR2 are LGHDT and YNNKEL (reference sequence). CDR3 bases: TGTGCCAGCAGCCAAGTGAGCGGGAGATCCCAAGAGACCCAGTACTTC. Translating it yields CASSQVSGRSQETQYF.

The gene calls are TRBV7-2 and TRBJ2-7, with D perhaps matching TRBD1 (5 bases). Trimming stripped 5 bases from V and 7 bases from J, with 15 bases between. Germline assignment: CDR1 SGHTA and CDR2 FQGNSA. The CDR3 runs 13 residues. This chain's CDR3 is CASSQDTVGEQYF. The CDR3 region has the DNA TGTGCCAGCAGCCAGGACACGGTTGGTGAGCAGTACTTC.

This clone was seen only a few times. CDR3 loop: CASSPTSEEKLFF. In DNA form, the CDR3 reads TGTGCCAGCAGCCCTACCAGCGAGGAAAAACTGTTTTTT. This sequence joins TRBV6-2 or TRBV6-3 and TRBJ1-4; no reliable D call. Germline CDR1 reads MNHEY; CDR2 reads SVGEGT. Trimming took 6 bases from V and 8 from J, leaving 13 bases between them. The CDR3 contains 13 residues.

The chain carries TRBV28 and TRBJ1-3, with D unclear. The CDR3 loop spans 13 amino acids. From germline, CDR1 is MDHEN and CDR2 SYDVKM. V lost 8 bases, J lost 0 bases, and 8 bases lay in between. The CDR3 coding sequence is TGTGCCAGCCGAGAGGGCTCTGGAAACACCATATATTTT. It specifies CASREGSGNTIYF.

The CDR3 reads CASRRASVSSYEQYF. The CDR3 coding sequence is TGTGCCAGCAGACGAGCTAGCGTTAGCTCCTACGAGCAGTACTTC. The V and J genes are TRBV6-5 and TRBJ2-7, with D possibly TRBD2 on 6 matching bases. The CDR3 is made up of 15 amino acids. Trimming removed 6 bases at V and 0 bases at J, with 15 bases between. Per germline, CDR1 MNHEY and CDR2 SVGAGI.

V gene TRBV5-1 combines with J gene TRBJ2-5, with TRBD2 identical over 12 bases. This CDR3 has 16 amino acids. Germline values: CDR1 SGHRS, CDR2 YFSETQ. Trimming at V came to 2 bases and at J to 5 bases, leaving 7 bases not matched to a gene. The CDR3 bases are TGCGCCAGCAGCTTCACGACTAGCGGGGGCGGGGAGACCCAGTACTTC. This sequence encodes CASSFTTSGGGETQYF. The full variable domain, rest sourced from reference TRBV5-1 and TRBJ2-5, is KAGVTQTPRYLIKTRGQQVTLSCSPISGHRSVSWYQQTPGQGLQFLFEYFSETQRNKGNFPGRFSGRQFSNSRSEMNVSTLELGDSALYLCASSFTTSGGGETQYFGPGTRLLVL.

The rearrangement joins TRBV13 to TRBJ2-1; 7 bases agree with TRBD1. The junction had 15 bases not matched to a gene; V was cut back by 6 bases and J by 10 bases. CDR1 and CDR2 (germline): PRHDT, FYEKMQ (reference sequence). The CDR3 is 15 amino acids. The CDR3 DNA is TGTGCCAGCAGATCCCGGGACAGAGGGCTGCGAGAGCAGTTCTTC. It translates to CASRSRDRGLREQFF.

The CDR3 region is CASSLIPDRDEQYF. DNA of the CDR3: TGCGCCAGCAGCTTAATTCCGGACAGGGACGAGCAGTACTTC. The gene calls are TRBV5-1 and TRBJ2-7, with 8 positions matching TRBD1. Germline V gives CDR1 SGHRS, CDR2 YFSETQ. The CDR3 totals 14 residues. V dropped 2 bases and J dropped 5; count of bases not matched to a gene: 6.

The V gene is TRBV6-2 or TRBV6-3, the J gene TRBJ1-2; 7 bases fit TRBD1. V was pared by 2 bases and J by 4 bases, with 1 base of the junction left unmatched. The length of the CDR3 is 13 residues. CDR1 MNHEY and CDR2 SVGEGT come from the germline V gene. CDR3 coding DNA: TGTGCCAGCAGTTACGGGACAGTCTATGGCTACACCTTC. As protein: CASSYGTVYGYTF.

A single count supports this clone. The V and J genes are TRBV5-1 and TRBJ2-7; possible D gene TRBD1, 6 bases. The ends were cut back, 0 bases at V and 3 bases at J, with 22 bases in the middle. Germline V CDR1 and CDR2: SGHRS, YFSETQ. This CDR3 has 18 amino acids. The CDR3 nucleotides read TGCGCCAGCAGCTTGGCCGGCAGGGGTGTTGGGGTTTACTACGAGCAGTACTTC. Translation: CASSLAGRGVGVYYEQYF.

The chain employs TRBV19 and TRBJ1-2; D remains unclear. The germline gives CDR1 LNHDA, CDR2 SQIVND (reference sequence). V lost 1 base and J 5 bases, leaving 14 bases between the germline ends. The CDR3 covers 15 residues. CDR3 coding DNA: TGTGCCAGTAGTATAGTGGCAGGAGGAGGGTATGGCTACACCTTC. Its translation is CASSIVAGGGYGYTF.

Worth noting for this clone: The junction and the germline gene differ at one end; a read error may be behind it. The gene calls are TRBV6-5 and TRBJ1-4, with D unclear. The CDR3 length is 13 residues. The germline V gene has CDR1 MNHEY and CDR2 SVGAGI. The CDR3 bases are TGTGCCAGCAGCCAAGAGGTAGCGACTCCCGGGCTTTTT. Translated, it gives CASSQEVATPGLF.

This chain uses TRBV29-1 with TRBJ2-7; TRBD2 matches 8 bases. There are 14 residues in the CDR3. CDR1 is SQVTM and CDR2 is ANQGSEA in the germline V gene. The V gene end was trimmed by 4 bases and the J gene end by 0 bases; junction bases not matched to a gene: 5. CDR3 nucleotides: TGCAGCGTTGCTCAGCGGGGGAGCTCCTACGAGCAGTACTTC. Translation gives CSVAQRGSSYEQYF.

This clone was detected a few times. V and J are TRBV15 and TRBJ2-7, with unresolved D. The CDR3 has 16 amino acids. V gave up 1 base and J gave up 0 bases, with 13 bases separating them. Germline CDR1 reads LNHNV; CDR2 reads YYDKDF (reference sequence). As DNA, the CDR3 is TGTGCCACCAGCAGAGGGAACAGCTATTCCTCCTACGAGCAGTACTTC. It is translated as CATSRGNSYSSYEQYF.

This clone was observed once. The chain joins TRBV3-1 (or the pseudogene TRBV3-2) to TRBJ1-1, with 8 bases lining up with TRBD1. V shed 3 bases, J shed 7 bases, and the junction held 7 bases outside the gene matches. This CDR3 has 14 residues. Germline-derived CDR1 and CDR2 are LGHDT and YNNKEL (reference sequence). The CDR3 loop is CASSHRQGAGEAFF. The CDR3 DNA reads TGTGCCAGCAGCCATCGCCAGGGGGCCGGTGAAGCTTTCTTT.

The chain has TRBV19 and TRBJ2-7; D is ambiguous. Trimming took off 3 bases at V and 0 bases at J, with 9 bases between the two ends. There are 14 residues in the CDR3. Germline V gene lookup returns CDR1 LNHDA and CDR2 SQIVND (reference sequence). CDR3 in DNA: TGTGCCAGTAGTATGACGGAGAGCTCCTACGAGCAGTACTTC. It yields the protein CASSMTESSYEQYF.

A single count supports this clone. The gene calls are TRBV28 and TRBJ2-5; 9 bases line up with TRBD1. The trim removed 2 bases at V and 1 base at J, leaving 2 bases unmatched. CDR3 length: 15 amino acids. Germline V gives CDR1 MDHEN, CDR2 SYDVKM. The CDR3 loop is CASSLDRGGQETQYF. CDR3 sequence (DNA): TGTGCCAGCAGTTTAGACAGGGGGGGCCAAGAGACCCAGTACTTC. The variable domain in full, completed from reference TRBV28 and TRBJ2-5, reads DVKVTQSSRYLVKRTGEKVFLECVQDMDHENMFWYRQDPGLGLRLIYFSYDVKMKEKGDIPEGYSVSREKKERFSLILESASTNQTSMYLCASSLDRGGQETQYFGPGTRLLVL.